The next 8 T cell receptor beta chains were all read from a single sample in a study of blood T cell repertoires in COVID-19. The table came from immunoSEQ multiplex PCR; TCRdb's copy has only in-frame clones and leaves some out. Counted here are about 210,000 clones, roughly four fifths occurring once; the ten biggest clones make up approximately 12%. Sample: peripheral blood. Receptor source: a woman between 40 and 50 years old with acute or convalescent COVID-19.

In DNA form, the CDR3 reads TGTGCCAGCAGCACCCCCAGGGCAGGGTACTCTGGAAACACCATATATTTT. Protein sequence: CASSTPRAGYSGNTIYF. The rearrangement joins TRBV7-6 to TRBJ1-3; D might be TRBD1 (5 bases). CDR1 and CDR2 (germline): SGHVS, FNYEAQ. This CDR3 spans 17 amino acids. The V end lost 5 bases, the J end lost 0 bases, and 17 bases lay between the germline ends. The whole variable domain, filled in from reference TRBV7-6 and TRBJ1-3, reads GAGVSQSPRYKVTKRGQDVALRCDPISGHVSLYWYRQALGQGPEFLTYFNYEAQQDKSGLPNDRFSAERPEGSISTLTIQRTEQRDSAMYRCASSTPRAGYSGNTIYFGEGSWLTVV.

The CDR3 is CASSLVGSKDEQFF. DNA of the CDR3: TGTGCCAGCAGCTTGGTGGGTAGCAAGGATGAGCAGTTCTTC. This rearrangement joins TRBV5-5 to TRBJ2-1; D ambiguous. This CDR3 contains 14 residues. Germline CDR1 reads SGHKS; CDR2 reads YYEKEE (reference sequence). Deletions cut 0 bases from V and 8 bases from J, with 12 bases between.

The chain uses TRBV7-6 and TRBJ2-3, with 11 bases matching TRBD2. CDR3 length: 15 amino acids. V shed 5 bases, J shed 7 bases, and the junction held 8 bases outside the gene matches. Germline CDR1 reads SGHVS; CDR2 reads FNYEAQ. The CDR3 nucleotides are TGTGCCAGCAGCCTCACTAGCGGGGGACGGAATACGCAGTATTTT. This encodes CASSLTSGGRNTQYF.

The V gene is TRBV2, the J gene TRBJ2-7; 8 bases match TRBD2. Germline V gives CDR1 SNHLY, CDR2 FYNNEI. The J segment lost 3 bases and the V segment lost 3 bases, leaving 10 bases of the junction unmatched. The CDR3 has 16 residues. This CDR3 is CASSETAGTRNYEQYF. CDR3 sequence (DNA): TGTGCCAGCAGTGAGACGGCCGGGACTAGAAACTACGAGCAGTACTTC.

This chain uses TRBV9 with TRBJ2-1; 12 bases align to TRBD2. With V trimmed by 3 bases and J by 7 bases, 5 bases remained unmatched. Germline V CDR1 and CDR2: SGDLS, YYNGEE. CDR3 size: 15 residues. The CDR3 DNA is TGTGCCAGCAGCGCTAGCGGGGGGGCCAGGAATGAGCAGTTCTTC. This codes for CASSASGGARNEQFF.

The rearrangement uses TRBV6-5 and TRBJ1-2; D ambiguous. This CDR3 spans 11 amino acids. CDR1 MNHEY and CDR2 SVGAGI come from the germline V gene. Deletions cut 6 bases from V and 3 bases from J, with 5 bases between. DNA of the CDR3: TGTGCCAGCAGATCGGACTATGGCTACACCTTC. Amino acid sequence: CASRSDYGYTF.

The genes are TRBV12-3 or TRBV12-4 and TRBJ1-2, with D hard to call. The CDR3 spans 12 residues. V gave up 3 bases and J gave up 6 bases, with 8 bases separating them. CDR3 in DNA: TGTGCCAGCAGTTTTACGGTGGATGGCTACACCTTC. Translated, it gives CASSFTVDGYTF.

CDR3 DNA: TGTGCCAGCTCACTTCCGGGACAGAACTATGGCTACACCTTC. Translated, it gives CASSLPGQNYGYTF. The chain carries TRBV18 and TRBJ1-2, with 7 nucleotides matching TRBD1. V lost 4 bases and J lost 2; bases outside the gene matches: 4. The germline CDR1 and CDR2 sequences are KGHSH and LQKENI. The CDR3 runs to 14 residues.